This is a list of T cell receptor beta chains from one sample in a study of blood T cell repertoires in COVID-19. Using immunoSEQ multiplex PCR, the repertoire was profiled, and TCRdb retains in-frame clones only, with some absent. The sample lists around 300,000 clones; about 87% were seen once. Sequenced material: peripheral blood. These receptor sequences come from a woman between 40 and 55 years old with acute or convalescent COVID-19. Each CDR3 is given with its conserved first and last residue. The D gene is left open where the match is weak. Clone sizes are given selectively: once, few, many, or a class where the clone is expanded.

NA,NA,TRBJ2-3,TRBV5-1,TGCGCCAGCAGCTTGGGAGGGAAGTCAGATACGCAGTATTTT,CASSLGGKSDTQYF
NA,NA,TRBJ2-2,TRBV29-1,TGCAGCGTTGCCCTAGGGAACACCGGGGAGCTGTTTTTT,CSVALGNTGELFF
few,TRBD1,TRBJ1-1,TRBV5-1,TGCGCCAGCAGCTTAGCTGGGACAGGGATCGGGAGGAACACTGAAGCTTTCTTT,CASSLAGTGIGRNTEAFF
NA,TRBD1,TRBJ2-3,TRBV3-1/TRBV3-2,TGTGCCAGCAGCCAAGATGGGACAGGGATCACAGATACGCAGTATTTT,CASSQDGTGITDTQYF
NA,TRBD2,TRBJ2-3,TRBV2,TGTGCCAGCAGTGAGGGACTAGCGAACACAGATACGCAGTATTTT,CASSEGLANTDTQYF
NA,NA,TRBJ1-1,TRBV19,TGTGCCAGTAGTATGATCCGACAGACGAACACTGAAGCTTTCTTT,CASSMIRQTNTEAFF
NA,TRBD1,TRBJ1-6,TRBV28,TGTGCCAGCAGTTTAGCAGGGGGCGCTAGCAGTTCACCCCTCCACTTT,CASSLAGGASSSPLHF
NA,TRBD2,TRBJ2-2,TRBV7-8,TGTGCCAGCAGCACCCGGCCTAGCGGGGGGGCGGGCACCGGGGAGCTGTTTTTT,CASSTRPSGGAGTGELFF
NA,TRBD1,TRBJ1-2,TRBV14,TGTGCCAGCAGCCAAGTGATTCGATACCGGGACAGGCACTATGGCTACACCTTC,CASSQVIRYRDRHYGYTF
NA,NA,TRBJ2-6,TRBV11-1,TGTGCCAGCAGCGCGCCCCGGGGGGCCAACGTCCTGACTTTC,CASSAPRGANVLTF
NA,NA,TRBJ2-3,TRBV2,TGTGCCAGCAGCTATCTTAAGACCCAGGGCACAGATACGCAGTATTTT,CASSYLKTQGTDTQYF
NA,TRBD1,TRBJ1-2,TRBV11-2,TGTGCCAGCAGCCGACAGGGTCCAAATGGCTACACCTTC,CASSRQGPNGYTF
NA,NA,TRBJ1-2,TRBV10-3,TGTGCCATCAGTACGGACAGTCGCGGCTACACCTTC,CAISTDSRGYTF
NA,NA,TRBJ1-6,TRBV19,TGTGCCAGTAATGATGGGCCCCCGACCTCTTATAATTCACCCCTCCACTTT,CASNDGPPTSYNSPLHF
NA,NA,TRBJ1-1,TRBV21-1,TGTGCCAGCAGCAGACGACAGGGGGCTATGGGGACTGAAGCTTTCTTT,CASSRRQGAMGTEAFF
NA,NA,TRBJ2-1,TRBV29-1,TGCAGCGTTGCTACGGGGGATCACAATGAGCAGTTCTTC,CSVATGDHNEQFF
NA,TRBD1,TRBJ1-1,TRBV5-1,TGCGCCAGCAGCTTGAGGGCAGGGGGCGAAGGCACTGAAGCTTTCTTT,CASSLRAGGEGTEAFF
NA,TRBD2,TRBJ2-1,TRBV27,TGTGCCACCAGGACCCCGCCGTTTGCGGGGGGTGTAGCTGAGCAGTTCTTC,CATRTPPFAGGVAEQFF
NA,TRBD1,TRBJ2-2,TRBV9,TGTGCCAGCAGCGCAACCGGGACAGGGAACACCGGGGAGCTGTTTTTT,CASSATGTGNTGELFF
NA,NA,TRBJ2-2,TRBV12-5,TGTGCTAGTGGCGCTAGCGACCCGCGGAGGGCTTACACCGGGGAGCTGTTTTTT,CASGASDPRRAYTGELFF
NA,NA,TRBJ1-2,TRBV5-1,TGCGCCAGCAGCTTTACGGGGGGCTATGGCTACACCTTC,CASSFTGGYGYTF
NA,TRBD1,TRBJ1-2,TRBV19,TGTGCCAGTACCCAAACGGGACAGGGACTTGCCTATGGCTACACCTTC,CASTQTGQGLAYGYTF
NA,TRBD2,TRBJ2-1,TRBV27,TGTGCCAGCAGTTTTCGCCTAGCGGGTACCAATGAGCAGTTCTTC,CASSFRLAGTNEQFF
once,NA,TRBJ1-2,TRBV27,TGTGCCAGCAGTTATGGCTCTAACTATGGCTACACCTTC,CASSYGSNYGYTF
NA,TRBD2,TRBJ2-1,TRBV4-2,TGTGCCAGCAGCCAAGAATCGGGGACTAGCGGGGGGAATGAGCAGTTCTTC,CASSQESGTSGGNEQFF
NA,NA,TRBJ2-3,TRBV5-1,TGCGCCAGCAGCTTGAGGAGGCCCGAAGATACGCAGTATTTT,CASSLRRPEDTQYF
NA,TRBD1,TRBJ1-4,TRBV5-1,TGCGCCAGCAGCCCCGGGACAGGGGATGAAAAACTGTTTTTT,CASSPGTGDEKLFF
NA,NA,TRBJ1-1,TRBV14,TGTGCCAGCAGCCAACTTAATTTCGACACTGAAGCTTTCTTT,CASSQLNFDTEAFF
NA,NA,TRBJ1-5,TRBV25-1,TGTGCCAGCAGCCCATACGGGGGTCATCAGCCCCAGCATTTT,CASSPYGGHQPQHF
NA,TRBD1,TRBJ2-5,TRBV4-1,TGCGCCAGCAGCCAAGCCCTGACAGGGCAAGAGACCCAGTACTTC,CASSQALTGQETQYF
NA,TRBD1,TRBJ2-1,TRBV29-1,TGCAGCGTTGTGTCCGTAGTGGGACAGGGGGTCGGTGAGCAGTTCTTC,CSVVSVVGQGVGEQFF
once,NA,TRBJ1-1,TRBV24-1,TGTGCCACCAGTGATTCCGCGGCCGGGCCGGGGGGAGCTTTCTTT,CATSDSAAGPGGAFF
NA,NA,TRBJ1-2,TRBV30,TGTGCCTGGAGTGTTCGGAACTATGGCTACACCTTC,CAWSVRNYGYTF
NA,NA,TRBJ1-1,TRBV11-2,TGTGCCAGCAGCTTGGCAGGGAAGGGCACTGAAGCTTTCTTT,CASSLAGKGTEAFF
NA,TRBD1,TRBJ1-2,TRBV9,TGTGCCAGCAGAGCCGGGACAGGAGGCTATGGCTACACCTTC,CASRAGTGGYGYTF
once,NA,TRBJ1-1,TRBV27,TGTGCCAGCAGTAGGGGAGGGAACACTGAAGCTTTCTTT,CASSRGGNTEAFF
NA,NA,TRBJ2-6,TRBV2,TGTGCCAGCAGGCTCCATACAGGGTCCGCCGGGGCCAACGTCCTGACTTTC,CASRLHTGSAGANVLTF
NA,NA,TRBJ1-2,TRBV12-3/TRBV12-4,TGTGCCAGCAGCGGCGACAGGCGCCTGACCTTC,CASSGDRRLTF
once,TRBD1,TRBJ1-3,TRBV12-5,TGTGCTAGTGGTTTGGTGGTGGGACAGGCACCCAGAGGGAACACCATATATTTT,CASGLVVGQAPRGNTIYF
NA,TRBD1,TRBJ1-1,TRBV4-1,TGCGCCAGCAGCCAACAAGGACAGGGAGGTACTGAAGCTTTCTTT,CASSQQGQGGTEAFF
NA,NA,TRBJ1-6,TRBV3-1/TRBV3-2,TGTGCCAGCAGCCATTCGGGCTCCTATAATTCACCCCTCCACTTT,CASSHSGSYNSPLHF
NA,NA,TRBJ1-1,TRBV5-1,TGCGCCAGCAGCCCACGACAGGCCCAGAACACTGAAGCTTTCTTT,CASSPRQAQNTEAFF
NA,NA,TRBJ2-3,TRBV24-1,TGTGCCACCAGTAACTTCGGGACAGATACGCAGTATTTT,CATSNFGTDTQYF
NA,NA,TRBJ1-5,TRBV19,TGTGCCAGTAGTATTAAGGTCAACGGGCAGCCCCAGCATTTT,CASSIKVNGQPQHF
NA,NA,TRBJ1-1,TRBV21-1,TGTGCCAGCAATCTCCGACAGGGGGAAGGGACTGAAGCTTTCTTT,CASNLRQGEGTEAFF
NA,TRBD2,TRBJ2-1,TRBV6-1,TGTGCCAGCAGTGAATTTTCCGGGGTAATCGTTGGGAGGGATAATGAGCAGTTCTTC,CASSEFSGVIVGRDNEQFF
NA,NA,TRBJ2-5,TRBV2,TGTGCCAGCAGTGTCTCGGCCCAGTACTTC,CASSVSAQYF
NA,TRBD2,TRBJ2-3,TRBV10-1,TGCGCCAGCAGTAGCGGGGGGAGCACAGATACGCAGTATTTT,CASSSGGSTDTQYF
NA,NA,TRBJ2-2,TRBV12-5,TGTGCTAGTGGTTTGGTACTTGGAGCCGGGGAGCTGTTTTTT,CASGLVLGAGELFF
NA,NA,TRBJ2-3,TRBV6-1,TGTGCCAGCAGTGAAGCGTCCGGGATGTCAGATACGCAGTATTTT,CASSEASGMSDTQYF
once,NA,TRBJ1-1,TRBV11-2,TGTGCCAGCAGCACCCTATCGGGGAGTGTCATGAACACTGAAGCTTTCTTT,CASSTLSGSVMNTEAFF
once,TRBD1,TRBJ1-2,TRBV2,TGTGCCAGCAGTTCCCAACAGGGGTACGGCTACACCTTC,CASSSQQGYGYTF
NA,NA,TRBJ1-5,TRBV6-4,TGTGCCAGCAGTGACCCAACTATCAGGGGAAGGAAGAATCAGCCCCAGCATTTT,CASSDPTIRGRKNQPQHF
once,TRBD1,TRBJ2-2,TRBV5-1,TGCGCCAGCAGCTCGGGACAGCTTATCGGGGAGCTGTTTTTT,CASSSGQLIGELFF
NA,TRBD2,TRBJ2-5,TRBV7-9,TGTGCCAGCGGGAAGGCTAGCGGGGTCCAAGAGACCCAGTACTTC,CASGKASGVQETQYF
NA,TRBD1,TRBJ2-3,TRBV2,TGTGCCAGCAGTGACGGCAGGGGGCAAGGAGATACGCAGTATTTT,CASSDGRGQGDTQYF
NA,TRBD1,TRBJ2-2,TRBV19,TGTGCCAGTAGTAGAACAGGGGGCGGGGAGCTGTTTTTT,CASSRTGGGELFF